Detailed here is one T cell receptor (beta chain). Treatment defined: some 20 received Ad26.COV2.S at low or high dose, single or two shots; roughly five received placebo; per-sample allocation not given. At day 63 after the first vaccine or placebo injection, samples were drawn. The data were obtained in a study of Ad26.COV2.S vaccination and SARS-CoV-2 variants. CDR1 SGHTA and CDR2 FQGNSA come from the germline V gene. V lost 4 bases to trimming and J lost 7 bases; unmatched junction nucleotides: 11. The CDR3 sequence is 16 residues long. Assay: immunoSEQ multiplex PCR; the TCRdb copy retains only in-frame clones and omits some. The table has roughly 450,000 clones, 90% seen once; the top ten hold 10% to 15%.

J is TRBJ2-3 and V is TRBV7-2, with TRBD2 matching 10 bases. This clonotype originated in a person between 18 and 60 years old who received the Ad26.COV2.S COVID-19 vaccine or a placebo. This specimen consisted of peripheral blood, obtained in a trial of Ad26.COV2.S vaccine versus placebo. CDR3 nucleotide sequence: TGTGCCAGCAGCTCCACGGGAGCGGGAGGGTTAAATACGCAGTATTTT. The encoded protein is CASSSTGAGGLNTQYF.